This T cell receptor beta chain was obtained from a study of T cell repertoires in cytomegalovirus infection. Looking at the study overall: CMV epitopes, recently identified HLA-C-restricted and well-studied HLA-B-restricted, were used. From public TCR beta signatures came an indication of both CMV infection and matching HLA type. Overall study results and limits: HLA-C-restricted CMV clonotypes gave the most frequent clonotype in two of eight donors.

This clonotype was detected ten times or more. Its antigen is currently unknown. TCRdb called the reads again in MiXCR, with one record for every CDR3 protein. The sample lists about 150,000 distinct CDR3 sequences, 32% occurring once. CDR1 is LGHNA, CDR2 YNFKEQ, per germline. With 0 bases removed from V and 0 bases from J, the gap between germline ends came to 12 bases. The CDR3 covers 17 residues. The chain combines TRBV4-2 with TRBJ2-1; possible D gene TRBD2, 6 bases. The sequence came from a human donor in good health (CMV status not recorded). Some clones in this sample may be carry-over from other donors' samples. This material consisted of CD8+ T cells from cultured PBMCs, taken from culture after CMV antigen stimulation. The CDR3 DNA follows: TGTGCCAGCAGCCAAGAGGGGACTTTTCCCTCCTACAATGAGCAGTTCTTC. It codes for CASSQEGTFPSYNEQFF.